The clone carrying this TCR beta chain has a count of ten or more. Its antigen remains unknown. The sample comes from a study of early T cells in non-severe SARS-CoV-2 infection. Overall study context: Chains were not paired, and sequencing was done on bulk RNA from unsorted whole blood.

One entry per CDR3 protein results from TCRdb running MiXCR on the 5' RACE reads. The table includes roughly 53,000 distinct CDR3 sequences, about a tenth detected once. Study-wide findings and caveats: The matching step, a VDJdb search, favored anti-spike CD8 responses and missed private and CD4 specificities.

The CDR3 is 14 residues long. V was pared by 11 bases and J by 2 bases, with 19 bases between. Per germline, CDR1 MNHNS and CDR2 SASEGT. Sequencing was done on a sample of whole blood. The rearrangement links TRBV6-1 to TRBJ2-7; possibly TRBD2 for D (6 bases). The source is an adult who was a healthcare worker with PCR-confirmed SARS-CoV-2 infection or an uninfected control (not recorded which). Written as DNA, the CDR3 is TGTGCCGCGCGGCGGGACGTGCTTCCCTACGAGCAGTACTTC. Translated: CAARRDVLPYEQYF.